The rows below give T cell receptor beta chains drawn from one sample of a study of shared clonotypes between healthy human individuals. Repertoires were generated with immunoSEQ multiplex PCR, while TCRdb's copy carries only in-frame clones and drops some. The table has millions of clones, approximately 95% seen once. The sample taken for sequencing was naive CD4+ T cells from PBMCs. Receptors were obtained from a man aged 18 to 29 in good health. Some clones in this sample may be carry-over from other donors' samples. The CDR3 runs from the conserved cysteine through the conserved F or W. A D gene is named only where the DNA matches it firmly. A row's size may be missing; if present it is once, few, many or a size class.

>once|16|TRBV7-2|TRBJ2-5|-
TGTGCCAGCAGCTCCGGAGCGTCTACCCGCCGGGAGACCCAGTACTTC
CASSSGASTRRETQYF
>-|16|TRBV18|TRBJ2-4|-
TGTGCCAGCTCACTATTATTCAGGGTAACGGAAAACATTCAGTACTTC
CASSLLFRVTENIQYF
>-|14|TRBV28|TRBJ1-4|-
TGTGCCAGCAGTTTTGTTGGGCAGGGTAAAAAACTGTTTTTT
CASSFVGQGKKLFF
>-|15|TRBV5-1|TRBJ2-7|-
TGCGCCAGCAGCTTCTCGAGCGTCCATTCCTACGAGCAGTACTTC
CASSFSSVHSYEQYF
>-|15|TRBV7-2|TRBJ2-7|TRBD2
TGTGCCAGCAGCTTAGAACGGGAGGGCTGGTACGAGCAGTACTTC
CASSLEREGWYEQYF
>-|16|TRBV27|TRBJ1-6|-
TGTGCCAGCAGTGCCGGGACGGTTCCTTATAATTCACCCCTCCACTTT
CASSAGTVPYNSPLHF
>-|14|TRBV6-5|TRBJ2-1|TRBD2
TGTGCTACCCAGGACGGGGGGTTCTACAATGAGCAGTTCTTC
CATQDGGFYNEQFF
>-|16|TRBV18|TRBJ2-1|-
TGTGCCAGCTCATCAGGACTGTTGTTACAGGGCAATGAGCAGTTCTTC
CASSSGLLLQGNEQFF
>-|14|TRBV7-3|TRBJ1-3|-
TGTGCCAGCAGCTTGGGGACAACTGGAAACACCATATATTTT
CASSLGTTGNTIYF
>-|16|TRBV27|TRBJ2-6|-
TGTGCCAGCAGTTCCAATCGGCCTTCTGGGGCCAACGTCCTGACTTTC
CASSSNRPSGANVLTF
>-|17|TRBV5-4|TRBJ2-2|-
TGTGCCAGCAGCTTGGAAGCGACCCGCACTAGCTCCGGGGAGCTGTTTTTT
CASSLEATRTSSGELFF
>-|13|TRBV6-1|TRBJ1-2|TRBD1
TGTGCCAGCAGTCCGGACAGGGCGAGGGGCTACACCTTC
CASSPDRARGYTF
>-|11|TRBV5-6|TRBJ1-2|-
TGTGCCAGCAGCTTGGATGGTGTCTACACCTTC
CASSLDGVYTF
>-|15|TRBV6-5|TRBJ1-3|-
TGTGCCAGCATAGGAAAAGCTGGTATTGGAAACACCATATATTTT
CASIGKAGIGNTIYF
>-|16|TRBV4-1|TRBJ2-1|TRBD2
TGCGCCAGCTCCCAAACCCCTAGCGGCTTTTACAATGAGCAGTTCTTC
CASSQTPSGFYNEQFF
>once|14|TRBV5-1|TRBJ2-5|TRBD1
TGCGCCAGCAGCTTAAGACAGGGCCAAGAGACCCAGTACTTC
CASSLRQGQETQYF
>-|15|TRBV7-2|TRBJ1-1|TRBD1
TGTGCCAGCAGCCAACAGGGGACAACGAACACTGAAGCTTTCTTT
CASSQQGTTNTEAFF
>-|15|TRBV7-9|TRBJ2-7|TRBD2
TGTGCCAGCAGCTCCCAAGCTAGCGGCTCCTACGAGCAGTACTTC
CASSSQASGSYEQYF
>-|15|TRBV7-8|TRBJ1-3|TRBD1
TGTGCCAGCAGCTCGACAGGGGTCCCTGGAAACACCATATATTTT
CASSSTGVPGNTIYF
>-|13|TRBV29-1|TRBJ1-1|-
TGCAGCGTGGCCAAGCCTTTGAACACTGAAGCTTTCTTT
CSVAKPLNTEAFF